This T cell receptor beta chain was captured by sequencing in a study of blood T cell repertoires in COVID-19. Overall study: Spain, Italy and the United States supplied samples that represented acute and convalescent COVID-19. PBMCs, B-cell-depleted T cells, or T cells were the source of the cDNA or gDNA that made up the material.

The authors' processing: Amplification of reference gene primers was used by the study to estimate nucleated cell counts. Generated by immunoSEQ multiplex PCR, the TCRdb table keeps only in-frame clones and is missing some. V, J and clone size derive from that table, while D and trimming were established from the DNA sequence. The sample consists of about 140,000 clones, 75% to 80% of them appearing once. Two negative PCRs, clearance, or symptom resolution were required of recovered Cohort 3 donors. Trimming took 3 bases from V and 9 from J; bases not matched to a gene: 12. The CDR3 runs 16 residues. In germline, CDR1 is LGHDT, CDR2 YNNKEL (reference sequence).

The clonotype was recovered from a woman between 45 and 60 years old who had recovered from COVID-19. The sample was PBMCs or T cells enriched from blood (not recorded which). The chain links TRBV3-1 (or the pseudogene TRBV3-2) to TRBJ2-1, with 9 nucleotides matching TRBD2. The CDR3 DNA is TGTGCCAGCAGCCAGTATAGCGGGAGTAGCGGAAGTGAGCAGTTCTTC. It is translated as CASSQYSGSSGSEQFF.